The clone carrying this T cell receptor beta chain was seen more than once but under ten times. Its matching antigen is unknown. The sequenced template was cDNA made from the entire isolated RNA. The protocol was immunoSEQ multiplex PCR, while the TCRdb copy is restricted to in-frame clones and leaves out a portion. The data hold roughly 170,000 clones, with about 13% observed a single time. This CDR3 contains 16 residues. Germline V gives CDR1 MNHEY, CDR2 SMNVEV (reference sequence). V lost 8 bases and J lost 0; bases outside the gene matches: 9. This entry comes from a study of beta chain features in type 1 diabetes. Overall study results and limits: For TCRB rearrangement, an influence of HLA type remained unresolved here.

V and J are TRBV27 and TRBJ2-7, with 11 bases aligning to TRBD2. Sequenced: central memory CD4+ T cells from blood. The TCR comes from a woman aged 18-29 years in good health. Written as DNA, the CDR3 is TGTGCCAGCGCTACTTATACTAGCGGGAGCTCCTACGAGCAGTACTTC. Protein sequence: CASATYTSGSSYEQYF.